This T cell receptor beta chain was found in a study of molecular identifiers for immune sequencing clone quantification. Study conclusions and caveats: The study found clones above 20 RNA copies held over 97% of effector molecules and under 1% in naive cells. With a barcode shared among identical TCR molecules, highly expanded clone sizes could be underestimated.

Naive CD8 T cell sorting was performed on the CD8+CD4-CCR7+CD45RA+ phenotype. TCRdb re-derived calls from the PCR reads in MiXCR, one entry per CDR3 protein. In the table there are roughly 40,000 distinct CDR3 sequences, 18% of which are singletons. CDR1 is SGHVS, CDR2 FNYEAQ, per germline. Trimming at V came to 4 bases and at J to 3 bases, leaving 0 bases not matched to a gene. The CDR3 loop spans 13 amino acids. In this sample, this clonotype turned up many times. Its target is not known. The sequenced sample was naive CD8+ T cells from blood, with Jurkat cell RNA spiked in. The subset denotes: FACS-sorted CD8+CD4-CCR7+CD45RA+ naive T cells. V and J are TRBV7-6 and TRBJ2-7, with 10 bases matching TRBD1. This sequence originates from a human donor in good health. Some libraries in this study had Jurkat cell RNA spiked in. In DNA, the CDR3 is TGTGCCAGCAGCTGGGACAGGGGCTACGAGCAGTACTTC. It yields the protein CASSWDRGYEQYF.